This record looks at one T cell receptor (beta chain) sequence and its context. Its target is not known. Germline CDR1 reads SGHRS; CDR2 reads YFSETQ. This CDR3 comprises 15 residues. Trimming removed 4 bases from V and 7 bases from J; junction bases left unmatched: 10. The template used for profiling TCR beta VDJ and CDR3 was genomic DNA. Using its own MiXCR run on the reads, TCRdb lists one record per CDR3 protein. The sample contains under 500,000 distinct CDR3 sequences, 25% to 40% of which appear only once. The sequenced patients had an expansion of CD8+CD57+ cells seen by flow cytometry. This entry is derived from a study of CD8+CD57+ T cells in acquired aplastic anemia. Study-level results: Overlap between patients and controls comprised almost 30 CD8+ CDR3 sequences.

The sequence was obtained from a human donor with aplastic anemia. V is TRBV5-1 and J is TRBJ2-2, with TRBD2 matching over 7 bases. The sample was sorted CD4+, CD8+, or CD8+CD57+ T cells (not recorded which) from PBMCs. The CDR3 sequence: CASSQESGVIGELFF. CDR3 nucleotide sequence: TGCGCCAGCAGCCAAGAAAGCGGGGTCATCGGGGAGCTGTTTTTT.